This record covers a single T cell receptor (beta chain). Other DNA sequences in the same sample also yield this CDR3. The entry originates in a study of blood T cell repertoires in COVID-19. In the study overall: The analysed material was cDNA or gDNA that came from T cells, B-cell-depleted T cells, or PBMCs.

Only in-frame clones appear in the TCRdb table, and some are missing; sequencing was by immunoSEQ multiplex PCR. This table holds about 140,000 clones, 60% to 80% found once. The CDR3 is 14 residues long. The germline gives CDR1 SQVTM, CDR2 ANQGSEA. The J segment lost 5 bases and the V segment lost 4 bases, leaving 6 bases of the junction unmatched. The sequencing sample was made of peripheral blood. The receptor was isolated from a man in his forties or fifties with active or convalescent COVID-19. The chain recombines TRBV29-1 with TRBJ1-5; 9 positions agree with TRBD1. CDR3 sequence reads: CSVAPGQGDQPQHF. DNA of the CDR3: TGCAGCGTTGCCCCGGGACAGGGTGATCAGCCCCAGCATTTT. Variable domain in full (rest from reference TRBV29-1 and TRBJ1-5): SAVISQKPSRDICQRGTSLTIQCQVDSQVTMMFWYRQQPGQSLTLIATANQGSEATYESGFVIDKFPISRPNLTFSTLTVSNMSPEDSSIYLCSVAPGQGDQPQHFGDGTRLSIL.